The 28 T cell receptor beta chains below all came from one sample that was sequenced in a study of blood T cell repertoires in COVID-19. Clones were sequenced by immunoSEQ multiplex PCR, and TCRdb holds only the in-frame ones, with some missing. The sample contains more than 150,000 clones, around 85% of which appear only once. Sample: peripheral blood. Receptors were obtained from a woman between 65 and 79 years old with acute or convalescent COVID-19.

J is TRBJ2-6 and V is TRBV6-5; D unclear. Germline values: CDR1 MNHEY, CDR2 SVGAGI. CDR3 length: 15 residues. Trimming removed 6 bases from V and 0 bases from J, with 9 bases in between. CDR3 residues: CASRPPSSGANVLTF. DNA for the CDR3: TGTGCCAGCAGGCCGCCGAGCTCTGGGGCCAACGTCCTGACTTTC.

The genes are TRBV18 and TRBJ1-4; D ambiguous. The V end was cut by 3 bases, the J end by 0 bases, with 11 bases between. The CDR3 extends over 16 amino acids. Germline assignment: CDR1 KGHSH and CDR2 LQKENI. Written as DNA, the CDR3 is TGTGCCAGCTCACCGGTACAGTCTGCAACTAATGAAAAACTGTTTTTT. This codes for CASSPVQSATNEKLFF.

This chain links TRBV19 with TRBJ1-5, with 11 bases fitting TRBD1. The CDR3 is made up of 14 amino acids. The V gene's germline CDR1 is LNHDA and CDR2 SQIVND (reference sequence). V lost 9 bases, J lost 5 bases, and 6 bases stayed unmatched. CDR3 DNA: TGTGCCAGCCGCGGGACAGGGGGTTATCAGCCCCAGCATTTT. Translated, it gives CASRGTGGYQPQHF.

V usage is TRBV11-1 and J usage is TRBJ2-7; TRBD1 agrees at 11 bases. CDR1 and CDR2 from the germline V gene are SGHAT and FQDESV (reference sequence). V trimming: 5 bases; J trimming: 3 bases; junction bases outside the gene matches: 3. The CDR3 consists of 14 residues. CDR3 sequence reads: CASSPGTGGYEQYF. The CDR3 bases are TGTGCCAGCAGCCCCGGGACAGGGGGCTACGAGCAGTACTTC.

This rearrangement joins TRBV6-2 or TRBV6-3 to TRBJ2-7, with a weak D call TRBD1 (5 bases). The CDR3 consists of 15 residues. Germline assignment: CDR1 MNHEY and CDR2 SVGEGT. Trimming pared 2 bases from V and 3 bases from J, leaving 14 bases between. This CDR3 is CASSYNYRSGYEQYF. The CDR3 DNA is TGTGCCAGCAGTTACAATTACAGGTCTGGCTACGAGCAGTACTTC.

This chain connects TRBV9 to TRBJ2-2, with 8 bases fitting TRBD1. The ends lost 5 bases at V and 4 bases at J; junction bases unmatched: 1. Germline V lookup: CDR1 SGDLS, CDR2 YYNGEE. The CDR3 spans 13 residues. The CDR3 region is CASRTGVTGELFF. CDR3 DNA: TGTGCCAGCAGGACAGGGGTCACCGGGGAGCTGTTTTTT. The full variable domain, rest sourced from reference TRBV9 and TRBJ2-2, is DSGVTQTPKHLITATGQRVTLRCSPRSGDLSVYWYQQSLDQGLQFLIQYYNGEERAKGNILERFSAQQFPDLHSELNLSSLELGDSALYFCASRTGVTGELFFGEGSRLTVL.

The J gene is TRBJ2-3, the V gene TRBV7-2; D might be TRBD1 (6 bases). Per germline, CDR1 SGHTA and CDR2 FQGNSA. Between the trimmed V and J ends, which lost 1 base and 0 bases, there was a span of 8 bases. The CDR3 contains 15 residues. As DNA, the CDR3 is TGTGCCAGCAGCTTAGACAGGGATAGCACAGATACGCAGTATTTT. Protein product: CASSLDRDSTDTQYF.

In DNA, the CDR3 is TGTGCCAGCAGCCGGTTGCCGGGTGAGTCCTACGAGCAGTACTTC. Translation: CASSRLPGESYEQYF. The rearrangement uses TRBV27 and TRBJ2-7; no clear D gene. The CDR3 extends over 15 amino acids. The V gene lost 6 bases and the J gene lost 1 base, with 16 bases spanning the gap. Per the germline V gene, CDR1 is MNHEY and CDR2 is SMNVEV (reference sequence).

The chain is built from TRBV7-2 and TRBJ1-3; D unclear. Looked up from germline, CDR1 is SGHTA and CDR2 is FQGNSA. V shed 4 bases and J shed 2 bases, with 12 bases lying between them. CDR3 length: 15 amino acids. DNA for the CDR3: TGTGCCAGCAGCTCGAAGAGGGCTGCTGGAAACACCATATATTTT. Its translation is CASSSKRAAGNTIYF.

The chain carries TRBV19 and TRBJ1-4; D is unclear. Trimming shortened V by 1 base and J by 0 bases, and 3 bases separated the two germline ends. The CDR3 extends over 14 amino acids. Germline V lookup: CDR1 LNHDA, CDR2 SQIVND (reference sequence). The CDR3 protein is CASSIVATNEKLFF. The CDR3 DNA is TGTGCCAGTAGTATAGTCGCAACTAATGAAAAACTGTTTTTT.

The chain links TRBV3-1 (or the pseudogene TRBV3-2) to TRBJ2-1, with D possibly TRBD2 on 6 matching bases. Germline V CDR1 and CDR2: LGHDT, YNNKEL (reference sequence). Trimming cost V 0 bases and J 1 base, with 13 bases left between them. The CDR3 is 17 amino acids. CDR3 protein: CASSQDRGGASYNEQFF. CDR3 coding DNA: TGTGCCAGCAGCCAAGATCGAGGCGGGGCTTCCTACAATGAGCAGTTCTTC.

The chain couples TRBV18 to TRBJ2-7; D is perhaps TRBD2 (6 bases). Trimming removed 2 bases at V and 6 bases at J, with 20 bases between. Per the germline V gene, CDR1 is KGHSH and CDR2 is LQKENI. This CDR3 has 16 residues. The CDR3 DNA is TGTGCCAGCTCACCATACACTGTCCGGACTACTGGCGAGCAGTACTTC. Protein: CASSPYTVRTTGEQYF.

This chain joins TRBV15 and TRBJ1-4; possibly TRBD1 for D (5 bases). V shed 3 bases and J shed 3 bases, with 11 bases lying between them. The CDR3 extends over 15 amino acids. From germline, CDR1 is LNHNV and CDR2 YYDKDF (reference sequence). This chain's CDR3 is CATSRVGTSNEKLFF. The DNA for the CDR3 is TGTGCCACCAGCAGGGTTGGGACTTCTAATGAAAAACTGTTTTTT.

V usage is TRBV7-2 and J usage is TRBJ1-6; D is possibly TRBD1 (5 bases). Germline loops: CDR1 SGHTA, CDR2 FQGNSA. The CDR3 is 14 amino acids. Between the trimmed V and J ends, which lost 0 bases and 7 bases, there was a span of 7 bases. The DNA for the CDR3 is TGTGCCAGCAGCTTAGCGAACAGGAATTCACCCCTCCACTTT. Its translation is CASSLANRNSPLHF.

The V gene is TRBV18, the J gene TRBJ2-2; D may be TRBD1 (6 bases). CDR3 length: 15 amino acids. Per germline, CDR1 KGHSH and CDR2 LQKENI. V lost 3 bases to trimming and J lost 4 bases, with 12 bases between them. CDR3 sequence (DNA): TGTGCCAGCTCACCGGTACAGGGAGCCACCGGGGAGCTGTTTTTT. Protein product: CASSPVQGATGELFF.

This clone was observed a handful of times. V usage is TRBV4-3 and J usage is TRBJ1-2; 8 bases map to TRBD1. With V trimmed by 0 bases and J by 2 bases, 5 bases remained unmatched. CDR1 LGHNA and CDR2 YSLEER come from the germline V gene. CDR3 length: 16 residues. CDR3 residues: CASSQDWQGANYGYTF. CDR3 nucleotide sequence: TGCGCCAGCAGCCAAGATTGGCAGGGGGCAAACTATGGCTACACCTTC.

The rearrangement uses TRBV28 and TRBJ1-1; D call uncertain. Germline-derived CDR1 and CDR2 are MDHEN and SYDVKM. This CDR3 is built from 16 residues. The V end was cut by 5 bases, the J end by 1 base, with 17 bases between. For the CDR3, the DNA is TGTGCCAGCAGTCCCCCCCGCGGCATGGGGAACACTGAAGCTTTCTTT. Translating it yields CASSPPRGMGNTEAFF.

This sequence joins TRBV11-2 and TRBJ2-7; no firm D call. The V gene lost 5 bases and the J gene lost 3 bases, with 11 bases spanning the gap. Germline V lookup: CDR1 SGHAT, CDR2 FQNNGV. The CDR3 loop spans 13 amino acids. The CDR3 DNA reads TGTGCCAGCAGCCCGAACCAACTCTACGAGCAGTACTTC. Translating gives CASSPNQLYEQYF.

The chain links TRBV4-3 to TRBJ1-1; tentative D call: TRBD1 (5 bases). The CDR3 has 13 residues. V was trimmed by 0 bases and J by 10 bases, leaving 12 bases between them. Germline CDR1 LGHNA, CDR2 YSLEER. CDR3 sequence: CASSQDRGTSAFF. CDR3 DNA sequence: TGCGCCAGCAGCCAAGATCGGGGGACCTCAGCTTTCTTT.

This clone was observed a handful of times. The chain combines TRBV14 with TRBJ1-4; perhaps TRBD1 as D (5 bases). The CDR3 length is 16 residues. Looked up from germline, CDR1 is SGHDN and CDR2 is FVKESK. Trimming left V 1 base short and J 0 bases short, with 9 bases between. In DNA, the CDR3 is TGTGCCAGCAGCCAAGGAATGACAGCAACTAATGAAAAACTGTTTTTT. It codes for CASSQGMTATNEKLFF.

DNA for the CDR3: TGCGCCAGCACAGAGCGGGTTAGCTACAATGAGCAGTTCTTC. It codes for CASTERVSYNEQFF. The chain is built from TRBV10-2 and TRBJ2-1, with TRBD2 as a possible D gene (6 bases). Germline-derived CDR1 and CDR2 are WSHSY and SAAADI. CDR3 length equals 14 residues. With 7 bases removed from V and 3 bases from J, the gap between germline ends came to 13 bases.

The chain links TRBV6-4 to TRBJ1-4, with 7 bases aligning to TRBD1. The CDR3 spans 15 residues. The germline gives CDR1 MRHNA, CDR2 SNTAGT. The J segment lost 4 bases and the V segment lost 5 bases, leaving 7 bases of the junction unmatched. CDR3 loop: CASSPSTGRNEKLFF. The CDR3 DNA follows: TGTGCCAGCAGTCCTTCGACAGGGCGTAATGAAAAACTGTTTTTT.

V is TRBV4-2 and J is TRBJ2-1, with TRBD2 identical over 15 bases. The germline V gene has CDR1 LGHNA and CDR2 YNFKEQ. The CDR3 contains 16 residues. The V and J ends lost 2 bases and 7 bases, in that order; junction bases with no gene match: 3. CDR3 sequence reads: CASSQPGLAGGNEQFF. Written as DNA, the CDR3 is TGTGCCAGCAGCCAACCCGGACTAGCGGGGGGGAATGAGCAGTTCTTC.

The chain combines TRBV2 with TRBJ2-5; D is perhaps TRBD1 (6 bases). This CDR3 comprises 13 residues. Per the germline V gene, CDR1 is SNHLY and CDR2 is FYNNEI. V lost 5 bases to trimming and J lost 1 base, with 8 bases between them. The CDR3 DNA reads as TGTGCCAGCAGTTACAGGGTCCAAGAGACCCAGTACTTC. Its translation: CASSYRVQETQYF.

This clone has more than one count but fewer than ten. V and J are TRBV13 and TRBJ1-3; perhaps TRBD1 as D (5 bases). V lost 5 bases to trimming and J lost 0 bases, with 14 bases between them. The CDR3 is 16 residues long. Germline V lookup: CDR1 PRHDT, CDR2 FYEKMQ (reference sequence). Here the CDR3 reads CASSRGQFLSGNTIYF. As DNA, the CDR3 is TGTGCCAGCAGCAGAGGACAATTTCTCTCTGGAAACACCATATATTTT.

This rearrangement joins TRBV5-5 to TRBJ1-5; D not certain. Trimming removed 0 bases at V and 2 bases at J, with 12 bases between. Germline V gene lookup returns CDR1 SGHKS and CDR2 YYEKEE (reference sequence). The CDR3 is made up of 16 amino acids. The CDR3 sequence is CASSLGGILGNQPQHF. CDR3 sequence (DNA): TGTGCCAGCAGCTTGGGAGGGATCTTGGGCAATCAGCCCCAGCATTTT.

The V and J genes are TRBV15 and TRBJ1-2, with D unclear. Germline CDR1 and CDR2: LNHNV and YYDKDF (reference sequence). The CDR3 runs 15 residues. V was clipped by 0 bases and J by 2 bases, with 10 bases between them. CDR3 coding DNA: TGTGCCACCAGCAGAGATCCACGCGGAAACTATGGCTACACCTTC. Translation gives CATSRDPRGNYGYTF.

This clone was recorded only once. This sequence joins TRBV4-3 and TRBJ1-2, with TRBD1 matching over 7 bases. The CDR3 length is 12 residues. V gave up 6 bases and J gave up 7 bases; unmatched junction bases: 5. The germline gives CDR1 LGHNA, CDR2 YSLEER. This CDR3 reads CASSHDRAGYTF. The CDR3 DNA reads as TGCGCCAGCAGTCATGACAGGGCTGGCTACACCTTC.